This TCR beta chain was retrieved from a study of blood T cell repertoires in COVID-19. Study at large: Collection of acute and convalescent COVID-19 samples took place in the United States, Italy and Spain. PBMCs, B-cell-depleted T cells, or T cells provided the cDNA or gDNA that made up the material.

Original analysis: Estimated nucleated cell counts came from reference gene primer amplification. Generated by immunoSEQ multiplex PCR, the TCRdb table keeps only in-frame clones and is missing some. V and J calls and clone size are given by that table; D and trimming were obtained from the DNA. The table shows fewer than 350,000 clones, with approximately 86% occurring only once. What was sequenced was peripheral blood. The clonotype originates from a woman in her 30s who had recovered from COVID-19.

CDR3 sequence reads: CATGLVSGETQYF. The CDR3 DNA reads TGTGCCACGGGACTAGTTAGCGGAGAGACCCAGTACTTC. The rearrangement uses TRBV12-3 or TRBV12-4 and TRBJ2-5, with TRBD2 matching 8 bases. J gave up 4 bases and V 10 bases, and 8 bases lay outside the gene matches. This CDR3 is 13 amino acids long.